Described below is a single T cell receptor beta chain sequence and its context. The CDR3 extends over 14 amino acids. CDR1 and CDR2 (germline): ENHRY, SYGVKD. With 8 bases clipped from V and 1 base from J, the junction kept 5 bases outside the gene matches. The sample comes from a study of blood T cell repertoires in COVID-19. Study context: The cDNA or gDNA used as material had been derived from T cells, B-cell-depleted T cells, or PBMCs.

Clones were sequenced by immunoSEQ multiplex PCR, and TCRdb holds only the in-frame ones, with some missing. The sample lists 250,000 to 350,000 clones; around 82% were seen once. Material for sequencing was peripheral blood. The TCR sequence derives from a person aged 70 to 85 with COVID-19, enrolled during active disease. The genes are TRBV10-3 and TRBJ2-7; TRBD1 matches 10 bases. CDR3 sequence: CAIGEDRGSYEQYF. CDR3 coding DNA: TGTGCCATCGGGGAGGACAGGGGGTCCTACGAGCAGTACTTC.